A selection of T cell receptor beta chains follows, all from one sample in a study of blood T cell repertoires in COVID-19. The protocol was immunoSEQ multiplex PCR, while the TCRdb copy is restricted to in-frame clones and leaves out a portion. The sample comprises about 670,000 clones, 85% to 90% of which are singletons, and under 0.3% rests with the top ten. Sequenced material: peripheral blood. These TCRs come from a woman younger than 35 with acute or convalescent COVID-19. The CDR3 runs from the conserved cysteine through the conserved F or W. The order of the fields is V gene, J gene, clone size, CDR3 length, D gene, CDR3 DNA, CDR3 protein. D genes are given only for firm matches. Rows give clone size only sometimes, using once, few, many, or a class for an expanded clone.

V gene: TRBV15; J gene: TRBJ1-6; clone size: NA; CDR3 length: 13; D gene: NA; CDR3 DNA: TGTGCCACCAGCACTCCAGGGAATTCACCCCTCCACTTT; CDR3 protein: CATSTPGNSPLHF
V gene: TRBV19; J gene: TRBJ1-1; clone size: NA; CDR3 length: 16; D gene: TRBD1; CDR3 DNA: TGTGCCAGTAGTATGGCCCTTTGGACAGGGGGCACTGAAGCTTTCTTT; CDR3 protein: CASSMALWTGGTEAFF
V gene: TRBV18; J gene: TRBJ1-1; clone size: NA; CDR3 length: 14; D gene: NA; CDR3 DNA: TGTGCCAGCTCACCACCAGCGGGGAACACTGAAGCTTTCTTT; CDR3 protein: CASSPPAGNTEAFF
V gene: TRBV2; J gene: TRBJ2-7; clone size: few; CDR3 length: 16; D gene: TRBD2; CDR3 DNA: TGTGCCAGCAGTAGGTACTGGAGCGGGGGTTCCTACGAGCAGTACTTC; CDR3 protein: CASSRYWSGGSYEQYF
V gene: TRBV12-5; J gene: TRBJ1-1; clone size: NA; CDR3 length: 16; D gene: NA; CDR3 DNA: TGTGCTAGTGGCCCATTCAGGTCCCAATCTCACACTGAAGCTTTCTTT; CDR3 protein: CASGPFRSQSHTEAFF
V gene: TRBV7-8; J gene: TRBJ2-7; clone size: NA; CDR3 length: 15; D gene: TRBD1; CDR3 DNA: TGTGCCAGCAGCTTGGGCGAGACAGGGGCCTACGAGCAGTACTTC; CDR3 protein: CASSLGETGAYEQYF
V gene: TRBV3-1/TRBV3-2; J gene: TRBJ2-3; clone size: NA; CDR3 length: 16; D gene: TRBD2; CDR3 DNA: TGTGCCAGCAGCCAGGGTAGCGGGGGGCTCTCAGATACGCAGTATTTT; CDR3 protein: CASSQGSGGLSDTQYF
V gene: TRBV4-1; J gene: TRBJ2-1; clone size: NA; CDR3 length: 15; D gene: NA; CDR3 DNA: TGCGCCAGCAGCCAAGGGGAGGGGGGATCCAATGAGCAGTTCTTC; CDR3 protein: CASSQGEGGSNEQFF
V gene: TRBV3-1/TRBV3-2; J gene: TRBJ2-2; clone size: NA; CDR3 length: 18; D gene: TRBD2; CDR3 DNA: TGTGCCAGCAGCCAACCTAGGGGGGGACTAGCAAACACCGGGGAGCTGTTTTTT; CDR3 protein: CASSQPRGGLANTGELFF
V gene: TRBV9; J gene: TRBJ1-5; clone size: NA; CDR3 length: 15; D gene: NA; CDR3 DNA: TGTGCCAGCAGCGTCGGGGGGTTTAGCAATCAGCCCCAGCATTTT; CDR3 protein: CASSVGGFSNQPQHF
V gene: TRBV6-5; J gene: TRBJ1-1; clone size: NA; CDR3 length: 15; D gene: NA; CDR3 DNA: TGTGCCAGCAGAACTAAGGGGACAATGAACACTGAAGCTTTCTTT; CDR3 protein: CASRTKGTMNTEAFF
V gene: TRBV4-3; J gene: TRBJ2-1; clone size: NA; CDR3 length: 16; D gene: NA; CDR3 DNA: TGCGCCAGCAGCCAAGGGGCTCTACAGGCCAACAATGAGCAGTTCTTC; CDR3 protein: CASSQGALQANNEQFF
V gene: TRBV5-1; J gene: TRBJ1-1; clone size: NA; CDR3 length: 14; D gene: TRBD1; CDR3 DNA: TGCGCCAGCAGCCCGGTACAGGGGAAGACTGAAGCTTTCTTT; CDR3 protein: CASSPVQGKTEAFF
V gene: TRBV18; J gene: TRBJ2-4; clone size: NA; CDR3 length: 15; D gene: NA; CDR3 DNA: TGTGCCAGCTCACCGATAGGGGGGGTAACGAACATTCAGTACTTC; CDR3 protein: CASSPIGGVTNIQYF
V gene: TRBV4-1; J gene: TRBJ2-7; clone size: NA; CDR3 length: 14; D gene: NA; CDR3 DNA: TGCGCCAGCAGCCAAGAGGGGGCCATTACCGAGCAGTACTTC; CDR3 protein: CASSQEGAITEQYF
V gene: TRBV5-1; J gene: TRBJ2-5; clone size: NA; CDR3 length: 16; D gene: TRBD2; CDR3 DNA: TGCGCCAGCACACTCGGGGGGTACCCCCAGCAAGAGACCCAGTACTTC; CDR3 protein: CASTLGGYPQQETQYF
V gene: TRBV3-1/TRBV3-2; J gene: TRBJ2-3; clone size: NA; CDR3 length: 19; D gene: NA; CDR3 DNA: TGTGCCAGCAGCCAAGTATGGCGATTGGGCCTAGCTCCCACAGATACGCAGTATTTT; CDR3 protein: CASSQVWRLGLAPTDTQYF
V gene: TRBV5-1; J gene: TRBJ2-5; clone size: NA; CDR3 length: 12; D gene: NA; CDR3 DNA: TGCGCCAGCAGCTTGTTACAAGAGACCCAGTACTTC; CDR3 protein: CASSLLQETQYF
V gene: TRBV5-6; J gene: TRBJ1-5; clone size: NA; CDR3 length: 18; D gene: TRBD1; CDR3 DNA: TGTGCCAGCAGCTCCTACGACAGGGGCCGACTCTCCAATCAGCCCCAGCATTTT; CDR3 protein: CASSSYDRGRLSNQPQHF
V gene: TRBV29-1; J gene: TRBJ2-7; clone size: NA; CDR3 length: 11; D gene: NA; CDR3 DNA: TGCAGCGTGCTAAGCTCCTACGAGCAGTACTTC; CDR3 protein: CSVLSSYEQYF
V gene: TRBV19; J gene: TRBJ2-7; clone size: NA; CDR3 length: 12; D gene: NA; CDR3 DNA: TGTGCCAGTAGGGGACTGGCCTACGAGCAGTACTTC; CDR3 protein: CASRGLAYEQYF
V gene: TRBV9; J gene: TRBJ2-7; clone size: once; CDR3 length: 16; D gene: TRBD1; CDR3 DNA: TGTGCCAGCAGCGTAGGAGGTCGGACAGGGCCCTACGAGCAGTACTTC; CDR3 protein: CASSVGGRTGPYEQYF
V gene: TRBV11-2; J gene: TRBJ1-1; clone size: NA; CDR3 length: 13; D gene: TRBD1; CDR3 DNA: TGTGCCAGCAGCCTCCGGACAGGCACTGAAGCTTTCTTT; CDR3 protein: CASSLRTGTEAFF
V gene: TRBV5-1; J gene: TRBJ2-7; clone size: NA; CDR3 length: 12; D gene: TRBD2; CDR3 DNA: TGCGCCAGCACCCGGGGGGGGCAGGAGCAGTACTTC; CDR3 protein: CASTRGGQEQYF
V gene: TRBV7-2; J gene: TRBJ2-7; clone size: NA; CDR3 length: 18; D gene: TRBD2; CDR3 DNA: TGTGCCAGCAGCTTAGGACTAGCGGGGGGGTCAGTGGCCTACGAGCAGTACTTC; CDR3 protein: CASSLGLAGGSVAYEQYF
V gene: TRBV29-1; J gene: TRBJ2-7; clone size: NA; CDR3 length: 10; D gene: NA; CDR3 DNA: TGCAGCGTTCGATTAGGGGGGCAGTACTTC; CDR3 protein: CSVRLGGQYF
V gene: TRBV11-2; J gene: TRBJ2-2; clone size: NA; CDR3 length: 16; D gene: TRBD2; CDR3 DNA: TGTGCCAGCAGCACTTTTGGACTAGTTAGAACCGGGGAGCTGTTTTTT; CDR3 protein: CASSTFGLVRTGELFF
V gene: TRBV11-2; J gene: TRBJ1-1; clone size: few; CDR3 length: 13; D gene: NA; CDR3 DNA: TGTGCCAGCAGCTTAGGGGGGGGCCTTGAAGCTTTCTTT; CDR3 protein: CASSLGGGLEAFF
V gene: TRBV5-1; J gene: TRBJ1-1; clone size: NA; CDR3 length: 14; D gene: TRBD1; CDR3 DNA: TGCGCCAGCAGCCTAGACAGGGCCAACGCTGAAGCTTTCTTT; CDR3 protein: CASSLDRANAEAFF
V gene: TRBV19; J gene: TRBJ2-1; clone size: few; CDR3 length: 14; D gene: NA; CDR3 DNA: TGTGCCAGTAGTCCCAGTACCCCTTCTGATGAGCAGTTCTTC; CDR3 protein: CASSPSTPSDEQFF
V gene: TRBV6-2/TRBV6-3; J gene: TRBJ1-1; clone size: NA; CDR3 length: 12; D gene: NA; CDR3 DNA: TGTGCCAGCAGTTACGGGCCCACTGAAGCTTTCTTT; CDR3 protein: CASSYGPTEAFF
V gene: TRBV5-1; J gene: TRBJ1-1; clone size: NA; CDR3 length: 11; D gene: NA; CDR3 DNA: TGCGCCAGCACCGGGACTTACGAAGCTTTCTTT; CDR3 protein: CASTGTYEAFF
V gene: TRBV7-2; J gene: TRBJ1-2; clone size: few; CDR3 length: 15; D gene: NA; CDR3 DNA: TGTGCCAGCAGCTCATATTCTACAGGGTCCTATGGCTACACCTTC; CDR3 protein: CASSSYSTGSYGYTF
V gene: TRBV19; J gene: TRBJ1-6; clone size: NA; CDR3 length: 15; D gene: NA; CDR3 DNA: TGTGCCAGTAAGGAGGAGGGTCGGCATAATTCACCCCTCCACTTT; CDR3 protein: CASKEEGRHNSPLHF
V gene: TRBV12-3/TRBV12-4; J gene: TRBJ2-7; clone size: NA; CDR3 length: 13; D gene: NA; CDR3 DNA: TGTGCCAGCAGTTTAGGGACAGTGGCCGAGCAGTACTTC; CDR3 protein: CASSLGTVAEQYF
V gene: TRBV21-1; J gene: TRBJ2-3; clone size: NA; CDR3 length: 19; D gene: NA; CDR3 DNA: TGTGCCAGCATCCCAAATCCCGAATACCCTAGCGTTTTTACAGATACGCAGTATTTT; CDR3 protein: CASIPNPEYPSVFTDTQYF
V gene: TRBV4-2; J gene: TRBJ2-2; clone size: NA; CDR3 length: 16; D gene: TRBD2; CDR3 DNA: TGTGCCAGCAGCCCTCTAGCGGGGGGATTCACCGGGGAGCTGTTTTTT; CDR3 protein: CASSPLAGGFTGELFF
V gene: TRBV4-3; J gene: TRBJ1-2; clone size: NA; CDR3 length: 16; D gene: NA; CDR3 DNA: TGCGCCAGCAGCCAAGGTTTGGGAGGACGGATTGATGGCTACACCTTC; CDR3 protein: CASSQGLGGRIDGYTF
V gene: TRBV18; J gene: TRBJ2-2; clone size: NA; CDR3 length: 15; D gene: NA; CDR3 DNA: TGTGCCAGCTCACCAGGAAGGGGCGTCGCCGGGGAGCTGTTTTTT; CDR3 protein: CASSPGRGVAGELFF
V gene: TRBV5-1; J gene: TRBJ1-4; clone size: NA; CDR3 length: 14; D gene: TRBD1; CDR3 DNA: TGCGCCAGCAGTCGGGACAGGGGTCACGAAAAACTGTTTTTT; CDR3 protein: CASSRDRGHEKLFF
V gene: TRBV11-3; J gene: TRBJ2-3; clone size: NA; CDR3 length: 13; D gene: NA; CDR3 DNA: TGTGCCAGCAGCCCCCTCTACACAGATACGCAGTATTTT; CDR3 protein: CASSPLYTDTQYF
V gene: TRBV6-4; J gene: TRBJ2-3; clone size: few; CDR3 length: 15; D gene: NA; CDR3 DNA: TGTGCCAGCAGTGACGCGGGATTCGGAGGAGATACGCAGTATTTT; CDR3 protein: CASSDAGFGGDTQYF
V gene: TRBV9; J gene: TRBJ1-1; clone size: few; CDR3 length: 14; D gene: NA; CDR3 DNA: TGTGCCAGCAGCCCAGAAGCAGGGGTAACTGAAGCTTTCTTT; CDR3 protein: CASSPEAGVTEAFF
V gene: TRBV4-1; J gene: TRBJ1-1; clone size: NA; CDR3 length: 15; D gene: TRBD1; CDR3 DNA: TGCGCCAGCAGCCAAAGGGTGACAGGGCTAAACGGAGCTTTCTTT; CDR3 protein: CASSQRVTGLNGAFF
V gene: TRBV4-3; J gene: TRBJ1-2; clone size: NA; CDR3 length: 13; D gene: TRBD1; CDR3 DNA: TGCGCCAGCAGCCACAGGGGGAACTATGGCTACACCTTC; CDR3 protein: CASSHRGNYGYTF
V gene: TRBV9; J gene: TRBJ2-3; clone size: NA; CDR3 length: 17; D gene: TRBD1; CDR3 DNA: TGTGCCAGCAGCCCCACAGGGGGATTCGGGTTCACAGATACGCAGTATTTT; CDR3 protein: CASSPTGGFGFTDTQYF
V gene: TRBV6-5; J gene: TRBJ1-1; clone size: NA; CDR3 length: 12; D gene: NA; CDR3 DNA: TGTGCCAGCACGGGAACAGGGAGTTCAGCTTTCTTT; CDR3 protein: CASTGTGSSAFF
V gene: TRBV25-1; J gene: TRBJ2-1; clone size: NA; CDR3 length: 16; D gene: TRBD2; CDR3 DNA: TGTGCCAGCAGTGGTCTAGAGCGGGGCGGCTACAATGAGCAGTTCTTC; CDR3 protein: CASSGLERGGYNEQFF
V gene: TRBV24-1; J gene: TRBJ1-2; clone size: NA; CDR3 length: 12; D gene: NA; CDR3 DNA: TGTGCCACCAGTGCTGAGACGGGTGGCTACACCTTC; CDR3 protein: CATSAETGGYTF
V gene: TRBV2; J gene: TRBJ1-3; clone size: few; CDR3 length: 16; D gene: NA; CDR3 DNA: TGTGCCAGCAGTGAAGCGCGGTCACGGACTGGAAACACCATATATTTT; CDR3 protein: CASSEARSRTGNTIYF
V gene: TRBV2; J gene: TRBJ1-5; clone size: NA; CDR3 length: 14; D gene: NA; CDR3 DNA: TGTGCCAGCAGTGAAAAGGGGGATCGGGAGCCCCAGCATTTT; CDR3 protein: CASSEKGDREPQHF
V gene: TRBV19; J gene: TRBJ2-2; clone size: NA; CDR3 length: 14; D gene: NA; CDR3 DNA: TGTGCCAGTAGTATGCGAACCAACACCGGGGAGCTGTTTTTT; CDR3 protein: CASSMRTNTGELFF
V gene: TRBV29-1; J gene: TRBJ2-3; clone size: once; CDR3 length: 11; D gene: NA; CDR3 DNA: TGCAGCGTCGAGGACACAGATACGCAGTATTTT; CDR3 protein: CSVEDTDTQYF
V gene: TRBV6-5; J gene: TRBJ1-1; clone size: NA; CDR3 length: 15; D gene: TRBD1; CDR3 DNA: TGTGCCAGCAGCCTAAGGGACAGGCCGAACACTGAAGCTTTCTTT; CDR3 protein: CASSLRDRPNTEAFF